Following are 27 T cell receptor beta chains from one sample sequenced in a study of T cell responses to AZD1222 COVID-19 vaccine. Profiled with immunoSEQ multiplex PCR; TCRdb holds only in-frame clones, not every one. The sample carries about 140,000 clones, 84% recorded once. This specimen was peripheral blood, taken on day 0 of AZD1222 vaccination. Source of these receptors: an adult in good health.

This clone has just one count. The CDR3 loop reads CASSLRGGAVSTEAFF. Here the CDR3 DNA reads TGCGCCAGCAGCTTGCGTGGGGGGGCGGTTAGCACTGAAGCTTTCTTT. The chain combines TRBV5-1 with TRBJ1-1, with a weak D call TRBD1 (6 bases). CDR1 and CDR2 (germline): SGHRS, YFSETQ. This CDR3 region has 16 residues. V lost 1 base and J lost 4, with 17 bases in between.

V and J are TRBV27 and TRBJ1-2; a weak D match, TRBD1 (5 bases). From germline, CDR1 is MNHEY and CDR2 SMNVEV (reference sequence). Trimming took 4 bases from V and 5 from J, leaving 5 bases between them. CDR3 length: 11 amino acids. The CDR3 here is CASSSGYGYTF. For the CDR3, the DNA is TGTGCCAGCAGTTCAGGGTATGGCTACACCTTC.

The CDR3 DNA follows: TGTGCCATCACTGGCGAGGGTTACTCTGGGGCCAACGTCCTGACTTTC. This translates into CAITGEGYSGANVLTF. V is TRBV10-3 and J is TRBJ2-6; tentatively, D is TRBD2 (5 bases). Germline V CDR1 and CDR2: ENHRY, SYGVKD. This CDR3 has 16 amino acids. Trimming removed 7 bases from V and 0 bases from J, with 13 bases in between.

J is TRBJ1-2 and V is TRBV9; TRBD1 might be the D (6 bases). The CDR3 is made up of 12 amino acids. V lost 5 bases to trimming and J lost 9 bases, with 14 bases between them. The V gene's germline CDR1 is SGDLS and CDR2 YYNGEE. The CDR3 loop reads CASRGDTLSYTF. The CDR3 nucleotides are TGTGCCAGCAGGGGGGACACCCTAAGCTACACCTTC.

A word on this clone: The sample carries other DNA sequences with the same CDR3. V and J are TRBV19 and TRBJ1-1; 8 positions agree with TRBD1. Germline lookup yields CDR1 LNHDA and CDR2 SQIVND (reference sequence). With 6 bases clipped from V and 2 bases from J, the junction kept 5 bases outside the gene matches. CDR3 length equals 14 residues. The CDR3 nucleotides are TGTGCCAGTAGCGTACAGGGGGGTAACACTGAAGCTTTCTTT. Residues: CASSVQGGNTEAFF.

This clone was observed a few times. V and J are TRBV6-5 and TRBJ2-7; D gene ambiguous. Germline V lookup: CDR1 MNHEY, CDR2 SVGAGI. The CDR3 totals 15 residues. The ends were cut back, 7 bases at V and 3 bases at J, with 19 bases in the middle. The CDR3 nucleotides read TGTGCCAGCATAGCAATAGGTTCCTTTCTCTACGAGCAGTACTTC. Protein product: CASIAIGSFLYEQYF.

The genes are TRBV5-4 and TRBJ1-3; 7 bases align to TRBD1. The germline CDR1 and CDR2 sequences are SGHNT and YYREEE (reference sequence). The CDR3 is made up of 14 amino acids. Unmatched junction bases numbered 3, after V lost 2 bases and J lost 4 bases. The CDR3 loop reads CASSFTGDGNTIYF. In DNA form, the CDR3 reads TGTGCCAGCAGCTTTACAGGGGACGGAAACACCATATATTTT.

This chain joins TRBV3-1 (or the pseudogene TRBV3-2) and TRBJ2-3; D is perhaps TRBD1 or TRBD2 (5 bases each). The CDR3 runs 13 residues. Germline V CDR1 and CDR2: LGHDT, YNNKEL (reference sequence). Trimming cost V 0 bases and J 10 bases, with 11 bases left between them. CDR3 nucleotide sequence: TGTGCCAGCAGCCAAGAATTCGAGGGGCCGCAGTATTTT. This sequence encodes CASSQEFEGPQYF.

The chain carries TRBV28 and TRBJ1-1, with D hard to call. Trimming removed 0 bases from V and 5 bases from J, with 4 bases in between. The germline gives CDR1 MDHEN, CDR2 SYDVKM. The CDR3 spans 12 residues. CDR3 sequence (DNA): TGTGCCAGCAGTTTATGGAGGACTGAAGCTTTCTTT. This gives the protein CASSLWRTEAFF.

This clone has just a few counts. CDR3 DNA sequence: TGTGCCAGCAGCAGCCGTCTGGCATTGAACACTGAAGCTTTCTTT. Amino acids: CASSSRLALNTEAFF. The rearrangement links TRBV7-2 to TRBJ1-1, with D hard to call. This CDR3 contains 15 residues. Trimming shortened V by 5 bases and J by 0 bases, and 13 bases separated the two germline ends. CDR1 is SGHTA, CDR2 FQGNSA, per germline.

V is TRBV18 and J is TRBJ1-4; 10 bases are a match to TRBD1. CDR3 length: 17 residues. With 2 bases clipped from V and 5 bases from J, the junction kept 8 bases outside the gene matches. The V gene's germline CDR1 is KGHSH and CDR2 LQKENI. CDR3 region: CASSPSIQDRGNEKLFF. CDR3 DNA sequence: TGTGCCAGCTCACCATCTATTCAGGACAGGGGGAATGAAAAACTGTTTTTT. The full variable domain, completed using reference TRBV18 and TRBJ1-4, is NAGVMQNPRHLVRRRGQEARLRCSPMKGHSHVYWYRQLPEEGLKFMVYLQKENIIDESGMPKERFSAEFPKEGPSILRIQQVVRGDSAAYFCASSPSIQDRGNEKLFFGSGTQLSVL.

This chain joins TRBV7-3 and TRBJ2-1; D is unclear. This CDR3 region has 13 residues. In germline, CDR1 is SGHTA, CDR2 FQGTGA. V lost 3 bases and J lost 5, with 8 bases in between. The CDR3 here is CASSFGRNNEQFF. As DNA, the CDR3 is TGTGCCAGCAGCTTTGGGCGGAACAATGAGCAGTTCTTC.

As to this clone: This CDR3 is also generated by other DNA sequences in the sample. The rearrangement joins TRBV19 to TRBJ1-2; TRBD1 agrees at 8 bases. Germline V lookup: CDR1 LNHDA, CDR2 SQIVND (reference sequence). This CDR3 contains 14 residues. V was pared by 3 bases and J by 1 base, with 1 base of the junction left unmatched. The CDR3 spells CASSIDRGNYGYTF. CDR3 bases: TGTGCCAGTAGTATCGACAGGGGTAACTATGGCTACACCTTC.

This clone was observed a handful of times. The CDR3 sequence is CASSYSRTGGRTEAFF. Written as DNA, the CDR3 is TGTGCCAGCAGTTACTCAAGGACAGGGGGCCGAACTGAAGCTTTCTTT. This sequence joins TRBV6-5 and TRBJ1-1, with 11 bases that match TRBD1. CDR1 is MNHEY, CDR2 SVGAGI, per germline. There are 16 residues in the CDR3. V gave up 0 bases and J gave up 5 bases; unmatched junction bases: 5.

CDR3 DNA: TGTGCCAGCAGCTCGGGGGTTAGCTCCTACAATGAGCAGTTCTTC. The encoded protein is CASSSGVSSYNEQFF. The rearrangement uses TRBV9 and TRBJ2-1, with a tentative D call TRBD2 (6 bases). The V gene lost 4 bases and the J gene lost 0 bases, with 11 bases spanning the gap. CDR3 length equals 15 residues. Germline-derived CDR1 and CDR2 are SGDLS and YYNGEE.

The rearrangement joins TRBV30 to TRBJ1-5; 7 positions match TRBD1. The length of the CDR3 is 18 residues. Germline V CDR1 and CDR2: GTSNPN, SVGIG (reference sequence). The trim removed 2 bases at V and 2 bases at J, leaving 15 bases unmatched. The CDR3 sequence: CAWSRSGGNFVGNQPQHF. The CDR3 DNA reads as TGTGCCTGGAGTAGGTCAGGGGGTAATTTTGTAGGCAATCAGCCCCAGCATTTT. Full variable domain (rest looked up from reference TRBV30 and TRBJ1-5): SQTIHQWPATLVQPVGSPLSLECTVEGTSNPNLYWYRQAAGRGLQLLFYSVGIGQISSEVPQNLSASRPQDRQFILSSKKLLLSDSGFYLCAWSRSGGNFVGNQPQHFGDGTRLSIL.

The chain is built from TRBV5-5 and TRBJ1-1; 7 nucleotides line up with TRBD1. This CDR3 region has 14 residues. Germline CDR1 is SGHKS and CDR2 is YYEKEE (reference sequence). The V gene end was trimmed by 4 bases and the J gene end by 2 bases; junction bases not matched to a gene: 5. The CDR3 coding sequence is TGTGCCAGCAGCCGCGGGACAGCTAACACTGAAGCTTTCTTT. Its protein is CASSRGTANTEAFF.

The gene calls are TRBV28 and TRBJ2-7; tentatively, D is TRBD1 (6 bases). Germline values: CDR1 MDHEN, CDR2 SYDVKM. This CDR3 region has 14 residues. Trimming removed 7 bases at V and 3 bases at J, with 16 bases between. CDR3 nucleotide sequence: TGTGCCAGCACCTCTCCGGGACAACACTACGAGCAGTACTTC. Residues: CASTSPGQHYEQYF.

The chain joins TRBV11-3 to TRBJ1-1; D is ambiguous. This CDR3 contains 13 residues. V lost 2 bases, J lost 1 base, and 5 bases lay in between. Germline V CDR1 and CDR2: SGHNT, YENEEA. The CDR3 nucleotides are TGTGCCAGCAGCTTAACGGGGAACACTGAAGCTTTCTTT. As protein: CASSLTGNTEAFF. The full variable domain, in which reference TRBV11-3 and TRBJ1-1 provide the parts outside the CDR3, is EAGVVQSPRYKIIEKKQPVAFWCNPISGHNTLYWYLQNLGQGPELLIRYENEEAVDDSQLPKDRFSAERLKGVDSTLKIQPAELGDSAVYLCASSLTGNTEAFFGQGTRLTVV.

V usage is TRBV2 and J usage is TRBJ2-4; 8 nucleotides align to TRBD1. There are 15 residues in the CDR3. Germline-derived CDR1 and CDR2 are SNHLY and FYNNEI. Trimming took 1 base from V and 6 from J; bases not matched to a gene: 5. CDR3 DNA sequence: TGTGCCAGCAGTGAAGGGCAGGGGGCACGAAACATTCAGTACTTC. It specifies CASSEGQGARNIQYF.

This clone was counted only a few times. V and J are TRBV10-2 and TRBJ1-5; 8 nucleotides align to TRBD1. The CDR3 has 14 amino acids. V shed 6 bases, J shed 9 bases, and the junction held 10 bases outside the gene matches. The V gene's germline CDR1 is WSHSY and CDR2 SAAADI. This CDR3 reads CASSQTGDMSPQHF. The CDR3 region has the DNA TGCGCCAGCAGCCAGACAGGGGATATGTCGCCCCAGCATTTT.

The chain recombines TRBV3-1 (or the pseudogene TRBV3-2) with TRBJ1-1, with TRBD1 matching 7 bases. V shed 2 bases, J shed 1 base, and the junction held 7 bases outside the gene matches. The CDR3 covers 16 residues. Germline V CDR1 and CDR2: LGHDT, YNNKEL (reference sequence). The CDR3: CASSQRTTGPNTEAFF. The CDR3 DNA reads as TGTGCCAGCAGCCAACGGACGACAGGGCCGAACACTGAAGCTTTCTTT.

V usage is TRBV4-1 and J usage is TRBJ2-1; unclear D gene. The CDR3 is 12 amino acids. V lost 0 bases and J lost 15, with 12 bases in between. Germline loops: CDR1 MGHRA, CDR2 YSYEKL. The CDR3 region has the DNA TGCGCCAGCAGCCAAGAGGGCCGGTGGCTGTTCTTC. Translation gives CASSQEGRWLFF.

This rearrangement joins TRBV29-1 to TRBJ1-4; D is undetermined. CDR3 length: 12 amino acids. Trimming stripped 4 bases from V and 11 bases from J, with 14 bases between. From germline, CDR1 is SQVTM and CDR2 ANQGSEA. CDR3 DNA sequence: TGCAGCGTTGTGGCCGCCCTGGGGAAACTGTTTTTT. It yields the protein CSVVAALGKLFF.

The chain has TRBV7-9 and TRBJ1-2; D ambiguous. Germline-derived CDR1 and CDR2 are SEHNR and FQNEAQ (reference sequence). With 4 bases removed from V and 3 bases from J, the gap between germline ends came to 12 bases. The length of the CDR3 is 14 residues. CDR3 sequence: CASSSLTVDYGYTF. CDR3 bases: TGTGCCAGCAGCTCCCTGACGGTGGACTATGGCTACACCTTC. The variable domain in full, completed from reference TRBV7-9 and TRBJ1-2, reads DTGVSQNPRHKITKRGQNVTFRCDPISEHNRLYWYRQTLGQGPEFLTYFQNEAQLEKSRLLSDRFSAERPKGSFSTLEIQRTEQGDSAMYLCASSSLTVDYGYTFGSGTRLTVV.

The V and J genes are TRBV7-9 and TRBJ1-5; 7 nucleotides match TRBD1. CDR1 is SEHNR and CDR2 is FQNEAQ in the germline V gene (reference sequence). J gave up 5 bases and V 5 bases, and 6 bases lay outside the gene matches. The CDR3 has 14 amino acids. The CDR3 DNA reads TGTGCCAGCAGCCTGACAGGGTCTCATCAGCCCCAGCATTTT. This sequence encodes CASSLTGSHQPQHF. Full variable domain (remainder filled in from reference TRBV7-9 and TRBJ1-5): DTGVSQNPRHKITKRGQNVTFRCDPISEHNRLYWYRQTLGQGPEFLTYFQNEAQLEKSRLLSDRFSAERPKGSFSTLEIQRTEQGDSAMYLCASSLTGSHQPQHFGDGTRLSIL.

The V and J genes are TRBV29-1 and TRBJ2-7, with 9 bases that match TRBD1. J lost 9 bases, V lost 7 bases, and 10 bases had no gene match. Germline-derived CDR1 and CDR2 are SQVTM and ANQGSEA. The CDR3 loop spans 12 amino acids. CDR3 sequence (DNA): TGCAGCGGACGGACAGGGGATCTCGCGCAGTACTTC. It yields the protein CSGRTGDLAQYF.